These 14 T cell receptor beta chains came from one sample sequenced in a study of blood T cell repertoires in COVID-19. Using immunoSEQ multiplex PCR, the repertoire was profiled, and TCRdb retains in-frame clones only, with some absent. This table has roughly 280,000 clones, roughly 90% appearing once. The specimen was PBMCs or T cells enriched from blood (not recorded which). The source of these receptors is a woman in her sixties who had recovered from COVID-19.

The chain uses TRBV19 and TRBJ2-1; no clear D gene. CDR3 length: 14 amino acids. V gave up 8 bases and J gave up 9 bases, with 20 bases separating them. Germline CDR1 LNHDA, CDR2 SQIVND (reference sequence). Written as DNA, the CDR3 is TGTGCCAGTGCGCGGCCCACTAACTCGATTGAGCAGTTCTTC. It encodes CASARPTNSIEQFF.

The chain joins TRBV7-2 to TRBJ1-4; D is perhaps TRBD1 (6 bases). The CDR3 spans 15 residues. Germline CDR1 reads SGHTA; CDR2 reads FQGNSA. V gave up 1 base and J gave up 5 bases, with 11 bases separating them. The DNA for the CDR3 is TGTGCCAGCAGCTTAGTGAGGGGGGGCAATGAAAAACTGTTTTTT. This encodes CASSLVRGGNEKLFF.

The chain has TRBV6-2 or TRBV6-3 and TRBJ2-3; possible D gene TRBD2, 6 bases. Per germline, CDR1 MNHEY and CDR2 SVGEGT. The CDR3 is made up of 14 amino acids. V was trimmed by 4 bases and J by 2 bases, leaving 10 bases between them. CDR3 region: CASSSRGLTDTQYF. The CDR3 nucleotides are TGTGCCAGCAGTTCGCGGGGCCTCACAGATACGCAGTATTTT.

The V call is TRBV9, the J call TRBJ2-1, with D possibly matching TRBD2 (5 bases). CDR3 length equals 14 residues. Trimming cost V 2 bases and J 5 bases, with 11 bases left between them. From germline, CDR1 is SGDLS and CDR2 YYNGEE. DNA of the CDR3: TGTGCCAGCAGCGTTGCGGGCCAAAACAATGAGCAGTTCTTC. Its translation: CASSVAGQNNEQFF.

This chain joins TRBV28 and TRBJ2-2, with TRBD2 matching 12 bases. Germline V lookup: CDR1 MDHEN, CDR2 SYDVKM. This CDR3 has 21 residues. The ends lost 7 bases at V and 0 bases at J; junction bases unmatched: 18. As DNA, the CDR3 is TGTGCCAGCACCCAACCACCGGGGCTAGCGGGAGGGCCTCCGAACACCGGGGAGCTGTTTTTT. It specifies CASTQPPGLAGGPPNTGELFF. Based on the CDR3 plus reference TRBV28 and TRBJ2-2, the full variable domain is DVKVTQSSRYLVKRTGEKVFLECVQDMDHENMFWYRQDPGLGLRLIYFSYDVKMKEKGDIPEGYSVSREKKERFSLILESASTNQTSMYLCASTQPPGLAGGPPNTGELFFGEGSRLTVL.

This clone was seen at least ten times. J is TRBJ1-3 and V is TRBV5-8, with D uncertain. Germline V gene data show CDR1 as SGHTS and CDR2 as YDEGEE. V lost 0 bases and J lost 0, with 10 bases in between. The CDR3 consists of 16 residues. The CDR3 DNA reads as TGTGCCAGCAGCTTGGCTCGACTGCTCTCTGGAAACACCATATATTTT. This sequence encodes CASSLARLLSGNTIYF.

V usage is TRBV12-3 or TRBV12-4 and J usage is TRBJ1-1; 8 bases agree with TRBD1. V lost 6 bases to trimming and J lost 7 bases; unmatched junction nucleotides: 7. CDR3 length equals 13 residues. The CDR3 DNA sequence: TGTGCCAGCAGAAACGACAGGGGCAATGAAGCTTTCTTT. Amino acids: CASRNDRGNEAFF.

The chain links TRBV11-3 to TRBJ2-7, with a possible D match to TRBD1 (5 bases). Germline V gene data show CDR1 as SGHNT and CDR2 as YENEEA. V was trimmed by 0 bases and J by 9 bases, leaving 6 bases between them. The CDR3 totals 11 residues. The CDR3 nucleotides read TGTGCCAGCAGCTTAGATACAGGGCAGTACTTC. It codes for CASSLDTGQYF.

The rearrangement uses TRBV5-1 and TRBJ2-7, with D unresolved. V was clipped by 3 bases and J by 0 bases, with 10 bases between them. The CDR3 loop spans 14 amino acids. Germline V gene lookup returns CDR1 SGHRS and CDR2 YFSETQ. The CDR3 DNA sequence: TGCGCCAGCAGCTCGGATCAGCGCTCCTACGAGCAGTACTTC. Translated: CASSSDQRSYEQYF.

With respect to this clone: This CDR3 is also generated by other DNA sequences in the sample. The CDR3 sequence is CASRGSSNYGYTF. CDR3 coding DNA: TGTGCCAGCAGGGGCAGCTCGAACTATGGCTACACCTTC. V is TRBV27 and J is TRBJ1-2; D ambiguous. Germline CDR1 reads MNHEY; CDR2 reads SMNVEV (reference sequence). The V end lost 6 bases, the J end lost 2 bases, and 10 bases lay between the germline ends. The CDR3 length is 13 residues.

This chain joins TRBV11-2 and TRBJ1-4; D is ambiguous. Deletions cut 5 bases from V and 3 bases from J, with 19 bases between. Germline V gene sequence: CDR1 SGHAT, CDR2 FQNNGV. This CDR3 contains 17 residues. The CDR3 is CASSTRAPYGANEKLFF. Here the CDR3 DNA reads TGTGCCAGCAGCACTAGGGCCCCTTACGGTGCTAATGAAAAACTGTTTTTT.

The chain combines TRBV5-6 with TRBJ1-1, with TRBD1 matching over 7 bases. The CDR3 runs 16 residues. The V gene end was trimmed by 1 base and the J gene end by 3 bases; junction bases not matched to a gene: 9. Germline V gene sequence: CDR1 SGHDT, CDR2 YYEEEE. The CDR3 loop is CASSLRRTGFYTEAFF. In DNA form, the CDR3 reads TGTGCCAGCAGCTTGAGGCGGACAGGCTTCTACACTGAAGCTTTCTTT.

The J gene is TRBJ2-5, the V gene TRBV30; perhaps TRBD1 as D (6 bases). Trimming cost V 0 bases and J 0 bases, with 11 bases left between them. The CDR3 loop spans 15 amino acids. Germline lookup yields CDR1 GTSNPN and CDR2 SVGIG (reference sequence). CDR3 bases: TGTGCCTGGAGTGTTGGGGGCAGTTACCAAGAGACCCAGTACTTC. Translated, it gives CAWSVGGSYQETQYF.

V gene TRBV7-2 combines with J gene TRBJ1-2; maybe TRBD1 (5 bases). Trimming took off 5 bases at V and 8 bases at J, with 21 bases between the two ends. Germline CDR1 SGHTA, CDR2 FQGNSA. There are 15 residues in the CDR3. The CDR3 DNA reads as TGTGCCAGCAGCGAGAAAACAGGAAAGCCAAGGGGCTACACCTTC. Protein: CASSEKTGKPRGYTF.